This T cell receptor beta chain was profiled in a study of shared clonotypes between healthy human individuals. Points from the study as a whole: When naive CD4 clonotypes were compared across a few donors, about 5% were shared.

Regarding this clone: Antigen unknown.

V shed 5 bases and J shed 10 bases, with 9 bases lying between them. This CDR3 has 11 amino acids. Germline CDR1 is LNHDA and CDR2 is SQIVND (reference sequence). This table comes from immunoSEQ multiplex PCR, and its TCRdb copy is limited to in-frame clones, with some not included. This sample carries approximately 980,000 clones, approximately 80% of them seen once, and the ten largest clones take approximately 1.5%. This clonotype was obtained from a man younger than 35 in good health. The genes are TRBV19 and TRBJ2-1, with D hard to call. Material for sequencing was memory CD4+ T cells sorted from blood. Documented subset: CD45RA-negative fraction. The DNA of the CDR3 is TGTGCCAGTAGTCCCGGCCGGGAGCAGTTCTTC. It yields the protein CASSPGREQFF. The whole variable domain, remainder taken from reference TRBV19 and TRBJ2-1, is DGGITQSPKYLFRKEGQNVTLSCEQNLNHDAMYWYRQDPGQGLRLIYYSQIVNDFQKGDIAEGYSVSREKKESFPLTVTSAQKNPTAFYLCASSPGREQFFGPGTRLTVL.